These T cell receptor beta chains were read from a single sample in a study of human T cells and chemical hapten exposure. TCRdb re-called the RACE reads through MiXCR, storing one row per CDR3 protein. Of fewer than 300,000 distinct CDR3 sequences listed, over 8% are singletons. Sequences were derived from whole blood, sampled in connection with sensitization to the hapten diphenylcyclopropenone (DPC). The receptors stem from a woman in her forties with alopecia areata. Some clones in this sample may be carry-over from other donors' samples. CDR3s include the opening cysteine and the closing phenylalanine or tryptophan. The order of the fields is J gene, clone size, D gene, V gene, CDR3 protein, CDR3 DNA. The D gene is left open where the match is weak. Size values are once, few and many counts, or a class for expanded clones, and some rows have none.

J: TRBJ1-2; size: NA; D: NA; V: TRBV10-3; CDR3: CAISESTVYGYTF; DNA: TGTGCCATCAGTGAGTCGACGGTTTATGGCTACACCTTC
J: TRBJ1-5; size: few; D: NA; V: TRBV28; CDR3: CASSRQGWGNQPQHF; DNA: TGTGCCAGCAGCCGCCAGGGTTGGGGCAATCAGCCCCAGCATTTT
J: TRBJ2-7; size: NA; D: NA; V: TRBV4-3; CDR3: CASSQDPSGEQYF; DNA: TGCGCCAGCAGCCAAGATCCCAGCGGCGAGCAGTACTTC
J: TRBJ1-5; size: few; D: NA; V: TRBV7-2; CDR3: CASSPWTESNQPQHF; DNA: TGTGCCAGCAGTCCTTGGACCGAGAGCAATCAGCCCCAGCATTTT
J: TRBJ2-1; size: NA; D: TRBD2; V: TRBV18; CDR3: CASSPARGAGNEQFF; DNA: TGTGCCAGCTCACCTGCGCGCGGAGCGGGAAATGAGCAGTTCTTC
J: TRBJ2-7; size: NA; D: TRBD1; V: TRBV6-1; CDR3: CASSGQGDEQYF; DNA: TGTGCCAGCAGCGGACAGGGCGACGAGCAGTACTTC
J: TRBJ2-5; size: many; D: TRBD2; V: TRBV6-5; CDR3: CASKSGLAVQETQYF; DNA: TGTGCCAGCAAATCGGGGCTAGCGGTACAAGAGACCCAGTACTTC
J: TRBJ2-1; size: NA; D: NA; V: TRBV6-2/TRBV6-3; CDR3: CASSMQPNEQFF; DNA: TGTGCCAGCAGTATGCAGCCCAATGAGCAGTTCTTC
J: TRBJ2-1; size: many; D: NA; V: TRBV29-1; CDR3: CSVDRTERNEQFF; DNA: TGCAGCGTTGACAGGACAGAACGCAATGAGCAGTTCTTC
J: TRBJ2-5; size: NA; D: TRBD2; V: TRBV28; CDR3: CASSPAAGVKTQYF; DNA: TGTGCCAGCAGCCCTGCAGCGGGAGTGAAGACCCAGTACTTC
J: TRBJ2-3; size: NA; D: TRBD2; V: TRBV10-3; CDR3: CAIGSLAGGADTQYF; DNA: TGTGCCATCGGTTCACTAGCGGGAGGAGCAGATACGCAGTATTTT
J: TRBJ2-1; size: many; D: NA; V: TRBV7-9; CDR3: CASSLGSLEGEQFF; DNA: TGTGCCAGCAGCTTAGGTTCCCTGGAGGGTGAGCAGTTCTTC
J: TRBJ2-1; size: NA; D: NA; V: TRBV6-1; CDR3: CASSEVTFNEQFF; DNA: TGTGCCAGCAGTGAAGTTACATTCAATGAGCAGTTCTTC
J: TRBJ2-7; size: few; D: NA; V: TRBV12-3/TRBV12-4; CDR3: CASSSAHRDHYEQYF; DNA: TGTGCCAGCAGTTCTGCCCACCGGGACCATTACGAGCAGTACTTC
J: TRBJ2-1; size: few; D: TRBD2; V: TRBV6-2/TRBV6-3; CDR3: CASCPGLAGAGPNNEQFF; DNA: TGTGCCAGCTGCCCTGGACTAGCGGGAGCAGGACCTAACAATGAGCAGTTCTTC
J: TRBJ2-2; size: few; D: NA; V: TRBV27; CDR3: CASSSPRTALTGELFF; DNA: TGTGCCAGCAGTTCTCCCAGGACAGCACTCACCGGGGAGCTGTTTTTT
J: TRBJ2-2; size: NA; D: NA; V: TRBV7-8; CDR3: CAISRGGGTGELFF; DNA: TGTGCCATCTCCAGAGGAGGAGGCACCGGGGAGCTGTTTTTT